The table lists the clone carrying this T cell receptor (beta chain) with a few counts. Followed longitudinally, the Seattle patients had been enrolled during active infection. Sequencing used immunoSEQ multiplex PCR; TCRdb keeps in-frame clones, though not all of them. This repertoire shows tens of thousands of clones, 60% to 80% found once; its top ten account for approximately 2.1%. The entry originates in a study of blood T cell repertoires in COVID-19. Germline V gives CDR1 LGHNA, CDR2 YNFKEQ. The CDR3 totals 15 residues. Unmatched junction bases numbered 0, after V lost 0 bases and J lost 5 bases.

This rearrangement joins TRBV4-2 to TRBJ2-2; 10 bases map to TRBD1. This clonotype was obtained from a man between 65 and 85 years old with COVID-19, enrolled during active disease. Sequenced: peripheral blood. The CDR3 DNA reads as TGTGCCAGCAGCCAAGAGGGACAGGGGACCGGGGAGCTGTTTTTT. It codes for CASSQEGQGTGELFF.